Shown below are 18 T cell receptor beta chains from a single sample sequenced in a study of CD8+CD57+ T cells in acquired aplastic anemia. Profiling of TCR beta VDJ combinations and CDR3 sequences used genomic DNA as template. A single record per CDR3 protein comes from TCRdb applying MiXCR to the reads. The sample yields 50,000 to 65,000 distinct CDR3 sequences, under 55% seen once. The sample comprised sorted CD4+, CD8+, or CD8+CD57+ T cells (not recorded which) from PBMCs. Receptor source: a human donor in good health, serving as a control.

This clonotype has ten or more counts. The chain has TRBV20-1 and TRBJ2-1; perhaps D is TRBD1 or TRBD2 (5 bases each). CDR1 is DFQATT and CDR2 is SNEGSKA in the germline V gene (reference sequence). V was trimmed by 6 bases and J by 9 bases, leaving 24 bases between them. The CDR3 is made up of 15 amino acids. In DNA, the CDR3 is TGCAGTGCGCCCAACCGGGACGGCCATATCGGTGAGCAGTTCTTC. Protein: CSAPNRDGHIGEQFF.

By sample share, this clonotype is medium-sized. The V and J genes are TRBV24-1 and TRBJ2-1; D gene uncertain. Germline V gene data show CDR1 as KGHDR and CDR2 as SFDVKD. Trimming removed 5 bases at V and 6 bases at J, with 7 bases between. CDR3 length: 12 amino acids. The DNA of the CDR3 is TGTGCCACCAGTGTCGTAGGCAATGAGCAGTTCTTC. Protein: CATSVVGNEQFF.

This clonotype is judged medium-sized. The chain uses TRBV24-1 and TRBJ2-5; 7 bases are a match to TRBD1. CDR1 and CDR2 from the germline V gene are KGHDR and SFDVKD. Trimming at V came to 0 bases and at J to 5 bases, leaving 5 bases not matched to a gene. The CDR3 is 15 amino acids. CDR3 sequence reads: CATSDLDRDRETQYF. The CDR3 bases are TGTGCCACCAGTGATTTGGACAGGGATAGGGAGACCCAGTACTTC.

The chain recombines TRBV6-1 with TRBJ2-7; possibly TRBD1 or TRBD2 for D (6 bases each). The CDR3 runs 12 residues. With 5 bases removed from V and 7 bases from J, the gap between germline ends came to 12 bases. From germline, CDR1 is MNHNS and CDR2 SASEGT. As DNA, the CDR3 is TGTGCCAGCAGTAGGGGGGCGGGGGAGCAGTACTTC. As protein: CASSRGAGEQYF.

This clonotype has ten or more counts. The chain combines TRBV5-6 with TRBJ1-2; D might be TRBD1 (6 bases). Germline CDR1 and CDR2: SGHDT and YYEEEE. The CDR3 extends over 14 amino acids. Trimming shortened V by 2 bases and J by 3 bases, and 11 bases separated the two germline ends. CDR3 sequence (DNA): TGTGCCAGCAGCTTCCAACAGGGTCACTATGGCTACACCTTC. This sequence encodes CASSFQQGHYGYTF. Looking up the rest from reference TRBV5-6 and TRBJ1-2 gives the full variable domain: DAGVTQSPTHLIKTRGQQVTLRCSPKSGHDTVSWYQQALGQGPQFIFQYYEEEERQRGNFPDRFSGHQFPNYSSELNVNALLLGDSALYLCASSFQQGHYGYTFGSGTRLTVV.

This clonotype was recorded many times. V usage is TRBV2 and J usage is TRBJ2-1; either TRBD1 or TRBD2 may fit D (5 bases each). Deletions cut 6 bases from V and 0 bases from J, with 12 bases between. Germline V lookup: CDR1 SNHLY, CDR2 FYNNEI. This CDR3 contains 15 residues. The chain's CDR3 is CASSSLGTSYNEQFF. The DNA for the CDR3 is TGTGCCAGCAGCAGTCTCGGGACCTCCTACAATGAGCAGTTCTTC.

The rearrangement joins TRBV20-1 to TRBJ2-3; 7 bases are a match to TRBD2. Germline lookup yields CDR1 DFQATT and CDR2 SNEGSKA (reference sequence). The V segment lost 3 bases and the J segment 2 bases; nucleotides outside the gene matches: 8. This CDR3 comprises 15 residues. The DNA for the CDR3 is TGCAGTGCTAGGGGTCGAGCGGGACTCACAGATACGCAGTATTTT. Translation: CSARGRAGLTDTQYF.

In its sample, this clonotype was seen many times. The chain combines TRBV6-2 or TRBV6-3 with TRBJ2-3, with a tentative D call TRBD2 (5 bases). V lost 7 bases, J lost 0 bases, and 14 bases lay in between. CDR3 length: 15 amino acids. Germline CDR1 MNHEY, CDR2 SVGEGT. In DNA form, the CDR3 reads TGTGCCAGCAAAAGGAGAGCGGCCAGCACAGATACGCAGTATTTT. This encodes CASKRRAASTDTQYF.

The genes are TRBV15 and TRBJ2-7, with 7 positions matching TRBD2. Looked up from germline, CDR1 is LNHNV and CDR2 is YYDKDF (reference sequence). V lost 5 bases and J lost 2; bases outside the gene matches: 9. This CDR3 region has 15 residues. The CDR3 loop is CATSGRRAGAYEQYF. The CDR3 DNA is TGTGCCACCAGCGGCCGCCGGGCGGGGGCCTACGAGCAGTACTTC.

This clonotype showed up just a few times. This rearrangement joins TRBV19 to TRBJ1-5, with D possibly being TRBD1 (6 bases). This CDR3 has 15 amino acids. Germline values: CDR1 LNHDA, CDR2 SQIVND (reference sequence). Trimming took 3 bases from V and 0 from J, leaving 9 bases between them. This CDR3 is CASSMGGGSNQPQHF. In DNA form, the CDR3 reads TGTGCCAGTAGTATGGGAGGGGGTAGCAATCAGCCCCAGCATTTT. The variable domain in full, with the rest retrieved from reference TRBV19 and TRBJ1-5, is DGGITQSPKYLFRKEGQNVTLSCEQNLNHDAMYWYRQDPGQGLRLIYYSQIVNDFQKGDIAEGYSVSREKKESFPLTVTSAQKNPTAFYLCASSMGGGSNQPQHFGDGTRLSIL.

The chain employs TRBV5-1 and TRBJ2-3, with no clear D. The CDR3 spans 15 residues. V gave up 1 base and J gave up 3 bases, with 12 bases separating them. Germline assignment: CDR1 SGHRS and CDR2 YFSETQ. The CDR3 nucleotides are TGCGCCAGCAGCTTGAGTGTAACACGTACAGATACGCAGTATTTT. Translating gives CASSLSVTRTDTQYF.

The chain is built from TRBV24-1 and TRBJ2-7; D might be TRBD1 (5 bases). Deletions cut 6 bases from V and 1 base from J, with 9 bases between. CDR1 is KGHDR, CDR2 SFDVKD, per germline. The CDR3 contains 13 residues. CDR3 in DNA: TGTGCCACCAGTCTTGCAGGGTCCTACGAGCAGTACTTC. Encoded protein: CATSLAGSYEQYF.

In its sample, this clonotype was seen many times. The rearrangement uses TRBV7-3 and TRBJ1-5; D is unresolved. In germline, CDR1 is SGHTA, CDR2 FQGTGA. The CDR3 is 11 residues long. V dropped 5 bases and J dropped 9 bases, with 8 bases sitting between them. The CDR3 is CASSQRRPQHF. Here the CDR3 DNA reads TGTGCCAGCAGCCAACGACGGCCCCAGCATTTT.

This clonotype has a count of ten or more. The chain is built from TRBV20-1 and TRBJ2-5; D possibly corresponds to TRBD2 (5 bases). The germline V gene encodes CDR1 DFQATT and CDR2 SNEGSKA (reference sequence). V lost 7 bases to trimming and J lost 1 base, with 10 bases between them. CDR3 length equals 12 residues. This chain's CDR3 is CSVVGVQETQYF. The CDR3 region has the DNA TGCAGTGTGGTCGGGGTCCAAGAGACCCAGTACTTC.

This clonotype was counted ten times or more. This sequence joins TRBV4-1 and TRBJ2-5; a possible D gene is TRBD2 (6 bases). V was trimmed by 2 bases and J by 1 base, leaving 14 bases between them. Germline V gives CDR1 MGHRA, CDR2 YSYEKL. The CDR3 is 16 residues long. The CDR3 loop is CASSQNPSSAQETQYF. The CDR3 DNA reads TGCGCCAGCAGCCAAAATCCTTCTAGCGCCCAAGAGACCCAGTACTTC.

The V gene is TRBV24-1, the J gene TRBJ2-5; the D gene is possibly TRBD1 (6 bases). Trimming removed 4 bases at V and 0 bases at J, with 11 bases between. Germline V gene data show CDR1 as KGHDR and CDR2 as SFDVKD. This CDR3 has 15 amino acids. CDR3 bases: TGTGCCACCAGTGACCCCGACAGGTACCAAGAGACCCAGTACTTC. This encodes CATSDPDRYQETQYF.

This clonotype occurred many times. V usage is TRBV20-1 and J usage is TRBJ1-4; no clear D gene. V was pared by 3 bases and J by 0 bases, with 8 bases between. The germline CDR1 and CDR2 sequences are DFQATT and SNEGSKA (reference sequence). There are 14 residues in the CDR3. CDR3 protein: CSASPGATNEKLFF. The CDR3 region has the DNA TGCAGTGCTAGTCCCGGAGCAACTAATGAAAAACTGTTTTTT.

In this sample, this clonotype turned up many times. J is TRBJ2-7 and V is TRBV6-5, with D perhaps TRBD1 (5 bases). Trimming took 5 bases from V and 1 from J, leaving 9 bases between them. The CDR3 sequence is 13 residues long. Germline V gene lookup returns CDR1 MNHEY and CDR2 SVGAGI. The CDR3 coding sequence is TGTGCCAGCAGTAACAGGTTTTCCTACGAGCAGTACTTC. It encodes CASSNRFSYEQYF.